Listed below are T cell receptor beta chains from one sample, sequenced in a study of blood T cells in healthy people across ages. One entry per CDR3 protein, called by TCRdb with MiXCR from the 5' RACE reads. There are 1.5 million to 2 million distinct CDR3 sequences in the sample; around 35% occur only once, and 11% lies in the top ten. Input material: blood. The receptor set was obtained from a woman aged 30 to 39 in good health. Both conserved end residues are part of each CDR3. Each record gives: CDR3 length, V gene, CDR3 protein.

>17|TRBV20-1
CSARDGHRDSRFYGYTF
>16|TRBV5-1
CASSLPWTAGQETQYF
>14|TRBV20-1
CSARDRRGTWAQYF
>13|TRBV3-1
CDSSQVPGYEQYF
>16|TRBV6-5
CASSSPVGKATGELFF
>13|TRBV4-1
CASSHYERDTQYF
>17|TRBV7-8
CASGRDRLLASTDTQYF
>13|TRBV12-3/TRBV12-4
CASSLGALNEQFF
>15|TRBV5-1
CASSLTDWGENEQFF
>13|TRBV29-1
CSVRGTPSYEQYF
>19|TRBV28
CASSLYGGQGAVGNQPQHF
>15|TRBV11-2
CASSLDGTINQPQHF
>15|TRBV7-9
CASSSAGYGTDTQYF
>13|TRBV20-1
CSASGGRINEQYF
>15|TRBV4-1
CASSQDGEVRNTQYF
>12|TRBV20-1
CSAGFDRAGYTF
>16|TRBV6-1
CASSDLEAVFDHEQYF
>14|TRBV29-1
CSAERGSSYNEQFF
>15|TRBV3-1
CASSHAGQGGYTQYF
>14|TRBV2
CASVGGSSYETQYF
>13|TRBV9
CASSRDGPHGYTF
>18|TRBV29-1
CSVIKQDRAGRLNTEAFF
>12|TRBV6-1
CASSSRWGEAFF
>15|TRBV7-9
CASSLGDREGTEAFF
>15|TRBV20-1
CSASHTTGNRAEQYF
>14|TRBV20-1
CSARVAEVGYEQYF
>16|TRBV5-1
CASSSFSGSNTGELFF
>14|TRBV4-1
CASSQPGLKETQYF
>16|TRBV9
CASSVVAGGSTDTQYF
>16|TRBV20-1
CSARDLWTGSGNTIYF
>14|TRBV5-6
CASSLGGSPRAQHF
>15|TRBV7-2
CASSLWGAGDEKLFF
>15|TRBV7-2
CANRAAGSTFREQYF
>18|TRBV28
CASSLNRDLVGNYNEQFF
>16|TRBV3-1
CASSQGYGGPTDTQYF
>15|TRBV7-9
CASSYSGAMNTEAFF
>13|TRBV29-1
CSVSRGSNQPQHF
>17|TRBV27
CASSYGGEPGMGYEQFF
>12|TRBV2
CASISGQYGYTF
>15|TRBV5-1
CASSTSGAPKNIQYF
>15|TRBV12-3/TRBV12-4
CASSSHGGGSYEQYF
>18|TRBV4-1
CASSQPGTGGKRGYEQYF
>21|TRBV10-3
CAIRDTPGTSGRIIVRNEQFF
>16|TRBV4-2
CASSQDLWGAGGELFF
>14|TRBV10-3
CAISPNPQANEQFF
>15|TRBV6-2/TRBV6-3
CAANTPGGWGEKLFF